This T cell receptor beta chain came from a study of T cells in Graves' hyperthyroidism and ophthalmopathy. Study-wide results and caveats: A model using 13 V-J features told ophthalmopathy apart from stable hyperthyroidism. Most thyroid clonotypes expanded above 0.001 appeared in blood too.

The CDR3 spans 14 residues. Germline CDR1 LGHNA, CDR2 YNFKEQ. With 1 base removed from V and 2 bases from J, the gap between germline ends came to 8 bases. TCR beta CDR3 regions were amplified from RNA transcripts. Carried out on the TCR CDR3, a first-round RT-PCR used the HTBI primer set. TCRdb ran MiXCR on the multiplex PCR reads and lists one entry per CDR3 protein. The top ten clones hold roughly 5.7% of a sample with roughly 580,000 distinct CDR3 sequences, approximately 13% of them seen once. The blood sample predates any ophthalmopathy symptoms, coming from first hyperthyroidism diagnosis. In this sample, this clonotype turned up once. Its target is not known.

The receptor comes from a woman between 25 and 40 years old with Graves' hyperthyroidism that later progressed to Graves' ophthalmopathy. V is TRBV4-2 and J is TRBJ2-5, with D perhaps TRBD1 or TRBD2 (5 bases each). Sequencing was performed on blood. The DNA for the CDR3 is TGTGCCAGCAGCCAAGGGGACCAACAAGAGACCCAGTACTTC. The encoded protein is CASSQGDQQETQYF.